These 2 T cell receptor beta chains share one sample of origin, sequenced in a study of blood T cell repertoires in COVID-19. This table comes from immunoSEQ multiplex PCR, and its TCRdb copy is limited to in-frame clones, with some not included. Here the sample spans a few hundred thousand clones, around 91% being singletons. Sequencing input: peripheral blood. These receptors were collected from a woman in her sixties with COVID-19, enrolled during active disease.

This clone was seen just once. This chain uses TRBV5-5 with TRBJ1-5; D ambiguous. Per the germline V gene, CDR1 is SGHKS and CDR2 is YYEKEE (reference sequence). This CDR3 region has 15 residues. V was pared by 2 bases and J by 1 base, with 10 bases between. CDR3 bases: TGTGCCAGCAGCTTCTACGACAAGAGCAATCAGCCCCAGCATTTT. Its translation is CASSFYDKSNQPQHF.

The CDR3 DNA reads as TGTGCCAGCAGCCGAGACAGGGCCTATGGCTACACCTTC. Encoded protein: CASSRDRAYGYTF. V gene TRBV14 combines with J gene TRBJ1-2; TRBD1 aligns across 7 bases. CDR3 length: 13 residues. The germline gives CDR1 SGHDN, CDR2 FVKESK. J was trimmed by 4 bases and V by 4 bases; bases with no gene match: 3.